The subject of this entry is one T cell receptor (beta chain). The sample originates from a study of T cell responses to AZD1222 COVID-19 vaccine. Sequencing used immunoSEQ multiplex PCR; TCRdb keeps in-frame clones, though not all of them. This sample has more than 140,000 clones, with around 89% found just once. Germline CDR1 is SGHNT and CDR2 is YYREEE (reference sequence). With 0 bases removed from V and 7 bases from J, the gap between germline ends came to 31 bases. This CDR3 region has 20 residues. The sequencing used peripheral blood, collected on day 0 of MenACWY control vaccination. The source of this sequence is an adult in good health. V is TRBV5-4 and J is TRBJ1-2; weak D call: TRBD1 (6 bases). CDR3: CASSLGGLQGRNGASSGYTF. As DNA, the CDR3 is TGTGCCAGCAGCTTGGGGGGATTACAGGGTCGTAACGGCGCGAGCTCTGGCTACACCTTC.